Shown below are 19 T cell receptor beta chains from a single sample sequenced in a study of blood T cell repertoires in COVID-19 (TCRdb year 2020). Libraries came from the immunoSEQ multiplex PCR assay. This is the immuneACCESS table as TCRdb keeps it, with only in-frame sequences that have V and J called. A part of the clones is gone; compared with another copy, unresolved V genes explain less than half, and the rest is unexplained. The sample records 350,000 to 450,000 clones, around 91% of which are singletons. Clones ranked in the top ten supply about 1.1% of the sample. What was sequenced was PBMCs or T cells enriched from blood (not recorded which). These receptors originate from a man aged 25 to 40 who had recovered from COVID-19.

The rearrangement joins TRBV19 to TRBJ2-7; 7 bases are shared with TRBD1. After removal of 0 bases from V and 2 bases from J, the junction contained 7 bases not matched to a gene. This CDR3 is 16 amino acids long. Germline assignment: CDR1 LNHDA and CDR2 SQIVND (reference sequence). The CDR3 region is CASSIDAGTEAYEQYF. Written as DNA, the CDR3 is TGTGCCAGTAGTATAGATGCCGGGACAGAGGCCTACGAGCAGTACTTC.

DNA of the CDR3: TGTGCCAGCAGCCAAGATCCGGGACTAGCGGGAAACACCGGGGAGCTGTTTTTT. It is translated as CASSQDPGLAGNTGELFF. This chain links TRBV3-1 (or the pseudogene TRBV3-2) with TRBJ2-2, with 13 bases aligning to TRBD2. This CDR3 is 18 amino acids long. The germline gives CDR1 LGHDT, CDR2 YNNKEL (reference sequence). V dropped 0 bases and J dropped 2; count of bases not matched to a gene: 3.

The V gene is TRBV28, the J gene TRBJ2-1; D unclear. The CDR3 spans 11 residues. Trimming stripped 3 bases from V and 9 bases from J, with 6 bases between. Germline assignment: CDR1 MDHEN and CDR2 SYDVKM. DNA for the CDR3: TGTGCCAGCAGTTTGCGCGTTGAGCAGTTCTTC. It yields the protein CASSLRVEQFF.

J is TRBJ2-1 and V is TRBV12-5, with D possibly TRBD1 on 6 matching bases. Germline V lookup: CDR1 LGHNT, CDR2 FRNRAP. V lost 2 bases and J lost 2, with 19 bases in between. CDR3 length equals 18 residues. In nucleotides, the CDR3 is TGTGCTAGTGGTTTGCGCGCTGCTTCTACAGGGACCTACAATGAGCAGTTCTTC. It is translated as CASGLRAASTGTYNEQFF.

The chain links TRBV6-5 to TRBJ2-1; no clear D. This CDR3 has 15 residues. Trimming cost V 6 bases and J 0 bases, with 12 bases left between them. Germline V lookup: CDR1 MNHEY, CDR2 SVGAGI. The CDR3 sequence: CASRPGSDSYNEQFF. The CDR3, as DNA: TGTGCCAGCAGACCCGGTTCCGACTCCTACAATGAGCAGTTCTTC.

J is TRBJ1-6 and V is TRBV6-1, with D perhaps TRBD1 (5 bases). The length of the CDR3 is 16 residues. Germline loops: CDR1 MNHNS, CDR2 SASEGT. Trimming left V 3 bases short and J 7 bases short, with 16 bases between. This chain's CDR3 is CASSEPRAGKNSPLHF. The CDR3 DNA sequence: TGTGCCAGCAGTGAGCCTCGGGCAGGGAAGAATTCACCCCTCCACTTT.

The chain is built from TRBV28 and TRBJ2-1; possibly TRBD2 for D (6 bases). V lost 6 bases to trimming and J lost 6 bases, with 18 bases between them. CDR1 and CDR2 from the germline V gene are MDHEN and SYDVKM. This CDR3 comprises 15 residues. The CDR3 coding sequence is TGTGCCAGCAGCCTATCAAGTTGGAGGGGCAATGAGCAGTTCTTC. Translated: CASSLSSWRGNEQFF.

The chain is built from TRBV10-2 and TRBJ1-5; the D is unclear. Germline V CDR1 and CDR2: WSHSY, SAAADI. CDR3 length equals 16 residues. Trimming removed 3 bases at V and 0 bases at J, with 12 bases between. The CDR3 region is CASSEWGDLSNQPQHF. CDR3 in DNA: TGCGCCAGCAGTGAATGGGGAGACCTTAGCAATCAGCCCCAGCATTTT.

The CDR3 sequence: CASIGQSYEQYF. The CDR3 DNA sequence: TGCGCCAGCATCGGACAGTCCTACGAGCAGTACTTC. The J gene is TRBJ2-7, the V gene TRBV10-1; possibly TRBD1 for D (6 bases). The germline V and J ends were trimmed by 7 bases and 1 base, with 8 bases remaining between them. Per the germline V gene, CDR1 is WNHNN and CDR2 is SYGVQD (reference sequence). This CDR3 is built from 12 residues.

The chain combines TRBV4-2 with TRBJ2-5; D is perhaps TRBD2 (5 bases). The CDR3 covers 15 residues. CDR1 and CDR2 (germline): LGHNA, YNFKEQ. V gave up 4 bases and J gave up 5 bases, with 17 bases separating them. CDR3 loop: CASSRAGGVEETQYF. CDR3 coding DNA: TGTGCCAGCAGCCGGGCGGGTGGGGTGGAGGAGACCCAGTACTTC.

The chain carries TRBV7-6 and TRBJ2-2, with D perhaps matching TRBD2 (6 bases). CDR1 is SGHVS, CDR2 FNYEAQ, per germline. This CDR3 is built from 16 residues. Trimming took off 3 bases at V and 2 bases at J, with 13 bases between the two ends. CDR3 in DNA: TGTGCCAGCAGCTTCGGCGGGACTGTTAACACCGGGGAGCTGTTTTTT. This codes for CASSFGGTVNTGELFF.

V gene TRBV27 combines with J gene TRBJ1-3; weak D call: TRBD1 (6 bases). This CDR3 is built from 14 residues. Germline V lookup: CDR1 MNHEY, CDR2 SMNVEV (reference sequence). Trimming cost V 6 bases and J 1 base, with 10 bases left between them. The CDR3 sequence is CASRSQGSGNTIYF. The CDR3 DNA reads as TGTGCCAGCAGGTCGCAGGGGTCTGGAAACACCATATATTTT.

The gene calls are TRBV19 and TRBJ2-1; 12 nucleotides align to TRBD2. This CDR3 contains 16 residues. V lost 3 bases and J lost 7; bases outside the gene matches: 7. Per germline, CDR1 LNHDA and CDR2 SQIVND (reference sequence). The CDR3 coding sequence is TGTGCCAGTAGTATCCCCAGGCTAGCGGGAGGGAATGAGCAGTTCTTC. This gives the protein CASSIPRLAGGNEQFF.

The V gene is TRBV19, the J gene TRBJ2-7, with 7 bases aligning to TRBD1. Germline CDR1 is LNHDA and CDR2 is SQIVND (reference sequence). Trimming took 4 bases from V and 2 from J; bases not matched to a gene: 8. CDR3 size: 15 residues. The CDR3 here is CASSKTGTDAYEQYF. The CDR3 DNA reads as TGTGCCAGTAGTAAAACCGGGACAGATGCCTACGAGCAGTACTTC.

This clone appeared a single time. This chain's CDR3 is CAISGGQTGNTIYF. CDR3 nucleotide sequence: TGTGCCATTAGCGGGGGACAAACGGGAAACACCATATATTTT. The gene calls are TRBV10-3 and TRBJ1-3; maybe TRBD1 (6 bases). V dropped 9 bases and J dropped 4 bases, with 16 bases sitting between them. CDR1 and CDR2 from the germline V gene are ENHRY and SYGVKD. CDR3 length equals 14 residues.

The chain employs TRBV5-1 and TRBJ2-3, with 8 nucleotides matching TRBD2. The CDR3 contains 16 residues. Germline V gene lookup returns CDR1 SGHRS and CDR2 YFSETQ. V trimming: 1 base; J trimming: 4 bases; junction bases outside the gene matches: 8. CDR3 region: CASSLPAGASADTQYF. CDR3 in DNA: TGCGCCAGCAGCTTGCCAGCGGGAGCGTCGGCAGATACGCAGTATTTT.

The chain uses TRBV6-4 and TRBJ1-5; 7 bases align to TRBD1. Unmatched junction bases numbered 22, after V lost 5 bases and J lost 6 bases. The CDR3 extends over 19 amino acids. Germline CDR1 is MRHNA and CDR2 is SNTAGT. CDR3: CASSQASLRDSDWGQPQHF. The CDR3 DNA reads as TGTGCCAGCAGTCAAGCCTCCCTTAGGGACAGCGACTGGGGTCAGCCCCAGCATTTT.

V is TRBV7-6 and J is TRBJ2-1; TRBD2 is a possible D gene (6 bases). The CDR3 totals 13 residues. Per germline, CDR1 SGHVS and CDR2 FNYEAQ. Deletions cut 1 base from V and 10 bases from J, with 11 bases between. The CDR3 protein is CASSLGSRGEQFF. In DNA, the CDR3 is TGTGCCAGCAGCTTAGGATCGCGGGGCGAGCAGTTCTTC.

The chain joins TRBV19 to TRBJ2-1; maybe TRBD1 (6 bases). The germline V gene has CDR1 LNHDA and CDR2 SQIVND (reference sequence). This CDR3 region has 14 residues. Trimming removed 4 bases from V and 7 bases from J, with 14 bases in between. In DNA, the CDR3 is TGTGCCAGTAGTAGCCGTTCAGGGGTGAATGAGCAGTTCTTC. It specifies CASSSRSGVNEQFF. The variable domain in full, with the rest retrieved from reference TRBV19 and TRBJ2-1, is DGGITQSPKYLFRKEGQNVTLSCEQNLNHDAMYWYRQDPGQGLRLIYYSQIVNDFQKGDIAEGYSVSREKKESFPLTVTSAQKNPTAFYLCASSSRSGVNEQFFGPGTRLTVL.